This TCR beta chain originates from a study of T cell repertoires in cytomegalovirus infection. Study details: It was recently identified HLA-C-restricted and well-studied HLA-B-restricted CMV epitopes that the study used. General study results and limits: The response measured ex vivo was dominated by TCR beta clonotypes (HLA-C-restricted and CMV-specific). Summed frequency of shared TCR beta families picked out CMV carriers who also had the relevant HLA.

The CDR3 is made up of 16 amino acids. Trimming removed 5 bases at V and 2 bases at J, with 19 bases between. CDR1 is SGHNT, CDR2 YYREEE, per germline (reference sequence). This clonotype was seen just once. Antigen unknown. TCRdb redid the calling of the reads with MiXCR, one entry per CDR3 protein. The sample includes a few hundred thousand distinct CDR3 sequences, about 35% of them seen just once. The clonotype was recovered from a human donor in good health (CMV status not recorded). Some clones in this sample may be carry-over from other donors' samples. The input for sequencing was cultured PBMCs, taken from culture after CMV antigen stimulation. V gene TRBV5-4 combines with J gene TRBJ2-5; no reliable D call. The CDR3 reads CASSSGGKPLQETQYF. CDR3 DNA sequence: TGTGCCAGCAGTTCTGGCGGTAAACCCCTGCAAGAGACCCAGTACTTC. Full variable domain (rest looked up from reference TRBV5-4 and TRBJ2-5): ETGVTQSPTHLIKTRGQQVTLRCSSQSGHNTVSWYQQALGQGPQFIFQYYREEENGRGNFPPRFSGLQFPNYSSELNVNALELDDSALYLCASSSGGKPLQETQYFGPGTRLLVL.